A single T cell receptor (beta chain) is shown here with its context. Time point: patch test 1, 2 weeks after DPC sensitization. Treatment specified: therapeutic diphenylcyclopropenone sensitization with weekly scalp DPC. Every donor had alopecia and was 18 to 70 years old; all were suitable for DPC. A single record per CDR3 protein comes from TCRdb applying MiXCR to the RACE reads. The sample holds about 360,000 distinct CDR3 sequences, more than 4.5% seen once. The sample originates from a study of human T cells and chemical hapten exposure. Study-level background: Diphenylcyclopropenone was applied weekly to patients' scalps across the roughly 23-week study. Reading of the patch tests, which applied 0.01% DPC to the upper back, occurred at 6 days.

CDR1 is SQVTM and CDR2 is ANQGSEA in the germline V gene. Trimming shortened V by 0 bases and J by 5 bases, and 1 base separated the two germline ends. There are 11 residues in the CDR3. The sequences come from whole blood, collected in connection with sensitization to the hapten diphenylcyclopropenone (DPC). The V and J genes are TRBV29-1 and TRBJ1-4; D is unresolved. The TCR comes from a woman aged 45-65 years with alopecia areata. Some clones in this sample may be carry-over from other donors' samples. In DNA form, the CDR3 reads TGCAGCGTTGAAGAAAATGAAAAACTGTTTTTT. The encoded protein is CSVEENEKLFF.